The next 27 T cell receptor beta chains were all read from a single sample in a study of response to subunit inactivated influenza vaccine. TCRdb re-derived calls from the RT-PCR reads in MiXCR, one entry per CDR3 protein. The table lists roughly 710,000 distinct CDR3 sequences, 12% to 15% of them singletons. The sample consisted of PBMCs from blood, taken around 14 days before vaccination. The source is a man aged 50-59 years who received an inactivated influenza vaccine.

This sequence joins TRBV7-8 and TRBJ1-2, with a tentative D call TRBD1 (5 bases). CDR3 length: 14 amino acids. V was cut by 5 bases and J by 4 bases, with 14 bases left in between. Per the germline V gene, CDR1 is SGHVS and CDR2 is FQNEAQ. The CDR3 DNA follows: TGTGCCAGCAGCCCGGGGGGTCTGAGCTATGGCTACACCTTC. It yields the protein CASSPGGLSYGYTF.

This sequence joins TRBV2 and TRBJ2-3; perhaps TRBD2 as D (6 bases). Germline assignment: CDR1 SNHLY and CDR2 FYNNEI. CDR3 length: 12 amino acids. Trimming shortened V by 1 base and J by 9 bases, and 8 bases separated the two germline ends. The CDR3 here is CASSEGGRTQYF. The CDR3 nucleotides read TGTGCCAGCAGTGAAGGGGGGAGGACGCAGTATTTT.

The V and J genes are TRBV7-8 and TRBJ2-7, with D perhaps TRBD1 (6 bases). The CDR3 length is 14 residues. Between the trimmed V and J ends, which lost 2 bases and 4 bases, there was a span of 12 bases. Germline CDR1 is SGHVS and CDR2 is FQNEAQ. The CDR3 region has the DNA TGTGCCAGCAGCTTAACAGGGAATCCATACGAGCAGTACTTC. Protein sequence: CASSLTGNPYEQYF.

The genes are TRBV7-8 and TRBJ2-5; possible D gene TRBD2, 6 bases. V dropped 1 base and J dropped 2 bases, with 17 bases sitting between them. Looked up from germline, CDR1 is SGHVS and CDR2 is FQNEAQ. The CDR3 contains 17 residues. The DNA of the CDR3 is TGTGCCAGCAGCTTAGTAAGGTTGGGGGACTTACAAGAGACCCAGTACTTC. This gives the protein CASSLVRLGDLQETQYF.

This clonotype occurred a few times. This chain uses TRBV7-2 with TRBJ2-2, with D possibly being TRBD2 (6 bases). This CDR3 is built from 16 residues. From germline, CDR1 is SGHTA and CDR2 FQGNSA. With 5 bases removed from V and 13 bases from J, the gap between germline ends came to 26 bases. This chain's CDR3 is CASSTRRGDIPWGLFF. DNA for the CDR3: TGTGCCAGCAGCACCAGGCGGGGAGACATCCCTTGGGGGCTGTTTTTT.

This clonotype has a handful of counts. The V gene is TRBV24-1, the J gene TRBJ1-5; D unclear. CDR3 length equals 14 residues. Per germline, CDR1 KGHDR and CDR2 SFDVKD. Trimming stripped 3 bases from V and 6 bases from J, with 11 bases between. The CDR3 loop reads CATSDPGWSQPQHF. CDR3 DNA sequence: TGTGCCACCAGTGATCCCGGGTGGAGTCAGCCCCAGCATTTT.

The V gene is TRBV29-1, the J gene TRBJ1-2; 9 nucleotides agree with TRBD1. Germline-derived CDR1 and CDR2 are SQVTM and ANQGSEA. This CDR3 has 14 amino acids. J was trimmed by 2 bases and V by 4 bases; bases with no gene match: 5. CDR3 sequence: CSVVSGTGNYGYTF. The CDR3 DNA reads TGCAGCGTTGTTTCCGGGACAGGGAACTATGGCTACACCTTC.

This clonotype occurred a few times. The chain joins TRBV19 to TRBJ2-6, with 9 bases that match TRBD2. The CDR3 runs 17 residues. V shed 3 bases, J shed 0 bases, and the junction held 3 bases outside the gene matches. The germline CDR1 and CDR2 sequences are LNHDA and SQIVND (reference sequence). CDR3 sequence (DNA): TGTGCCAGTAGTATGCTAGCGGGGCGCTCTGGGGCCAACGTCCTGACTTTC. Translated: CASSMLAGRSGANVLTF. Supplemented by reference TRBV19 and TRBJ2-6, the full variable domain reads DGGITQSPKYLFRKEGQNVTLSCEQNLNHDAMYWYRQDPGQGLRLIYYSQIVNDFQKGDIAEGYSVSREKKESFPLTVTSAQKNPTAFYLCASSMLAGRSGANVLTFGAGSRLTVL.

This clonotype was detected a few times. The rearrangement links TRBV28 to TRBJ2-3, with TRBD2 matching 9 bases. CDR3 length equals 14 residues. Germline lookup yields CDR1 MDHEN and CDR2 SYDVKM. Losses at the gene ends were 4 bases for V and 5 bases for J; bases not matched to a gene: 4. The CDR3 DNA sequence: TGTGCCAGCAGTTATAGCGGGAGAGGAGATACGCAGTATTTT. Its protein is CASSYSGRGDTQYF.

This clonotype was observed a handful of times. V gene TRBV25-1 combines with J gene TRBJ2-7; D is undetermined. The CDR3 is 13 residues long. Trimming removed 2 bases from V and 2 bases from J, with 7 bases in between. Germline assignment: CDR1 MGHDK and CDR2 SYGVNS. The CDR3 here is CASSEVGTYEQYF. For the CDR3, the DNA is TGTGCCAGCAGTGAAGTCGGAACCTACGAGCAGTACTTC.

This clonotype was detected only a few times. The rearrangement links TRBV12-3 or TRBV12-4 to TRBJ2-1; D is perhaps TRBD1 or TRBD2 (5 bases each). Trimming took off 3 bases at V and 6 bases at J, with 9 bases between the two ends. The CDR3 loop spans 13 amino acids. The CDR3 nucleotides read TGTGCCAGCAGTTTTCAGGGACCCAATGAGCAGTTCTTC. Translated: CASSFQGPNEQFF.

In this sample, this clonotype turned up a few times. The chain is built from TRBV7-9 and TRBJ2-3; 8 bases are shared with TRBD2. CDR3 length: 14 amino acids. With V trimmed by 8 bases and J by 1 base, 5 bases remained unmatched. Germline CDR1 reads SEHNR; CDR2 reads FQNEAQ (reference sequence). The CDR3 is CASLKRERTDTQYF. DNA of the CDR3: TGTGCCAGCCTCAAGCGGGAGCGCACAGATACGCAGTATTTT.

There are a few counts of this clonotype. This chain uses TRBV12-5 with TRBJ2-5, with D possibly matching TRBD1 (5 bases). The germline gives CDR1 LGHNT, CDR2 FRNRAP. The length of the CDR3 is 13 residues. The V and J ends lost 5 bases and 6 bases respectively, with 13 bases between them. The CDR3 loop reads CASGPGIRQTQYF. The CDR3 coding sequence is TGTGCTAGTGGTCCAGGGATTCGGCAGACCCAGTACTTC.

V and J are TRBV19 and TRBJ1-1; D is unclear. The CDR3 has 15 amino acids. The germline V gene encodes CDR1 LNHDA and CDR2 SQIVND (reference sequence). V was clipped by 10 bases and J by 1 base, with 19 bases between them. The CDR3 DNA is TGTGCCACTATTTCCCTGGGAGGTCGGAACACTGAAGCTTTCTTT. Translated, it gives CATISLGGRNTEAFF.

This clonotype showed up just a few times. As DNA, the CDR3 is TGCAGTGCTGAGACAGGGATTCGTTTTCGGAACACTGAAGCTTTCTTT. This gives the protein CSAETGIRFRNTEAFF. V is TRBV20-1 and J is TRBJ1-1; 7 bases fit TRBD1. The germline V gene has CDR1 DFQATT and CDR2 SNEGSKA (reference sequence). This CDR3 has 16 amino acids. J lost 1 base, V lost 5 bases, and 13 bases had no gene match.

The chain employs TRBV20-1 and TRBJ2-1; D may be TRBD1 (6 bases). This CDR3 region has 16 residues. V was trimmed by 3 bases and J by 7 bases, leaving 22 bases between them. Germline CDR1 DFQATT, CDR2 SNEGSKA (reference sequence). CDR3 nucleotide sequence: TGCAGTGCTAGTACGTTGCGGGCCTCCACAGGGAATGAGCAGTTCTTC. This sequence encodes CSASTLRASTGNEQFF.

This clonotype was observed at least ten times. The CDR3 coding sequence is TGTGCCATCAGTGGTGACGCCAGACAGGGGGCCCGATACGGACAAGAGACCCAGTACTTC. Protein product: CAISGDARQGARYGQETQYF. The chain employs TRBV10-3 and TRBJ2-5, with 10 bases aligning to TRBD1. CDR3 length equals 20 residues. Germline CDR1 reads ENHRY; CDR2 reads SYGVKD. The V segment lost 4 bases and the J segment 2 bases; nucleotides outside the gene matches: 19.

This clonotype was picked up a small number of times. DNA of the CDR3: TGTGCCAGCTCACCGAGGGACTCCGGCTACGAGCAGTACTTC. It codes for CASSPRDSGYEQYF. The chain joins TRBV18 to TRBJ2-7, with D possibly being TRBD2 (6 bases). V was clipped by 3 bases and J by 3 bases, with 12 bases between them. The CDR3 has 14 amino acids. Germline values: CDR1 KGHSH, CDR2 LQKENI.

This clonotype was detected a few times. The chain combines TRBV12-3 or TRBV12-4 with TRBJ2-2, with 8 bases identical to TRBD1. Germline trimming cut 6 bases from V and 7 bases from J; bases unmatched to any gene: 10. The CDR3 consists of 15 residues. The CDR3 region is CASSSRTGLNGELFF. The CDR3 coding sequence is TGTGCCAGCAGCTCCCGGACAGGGTTGAACGGGGAGCTGTTTTTT.

This clonotype showed up just a few times. DNA of the CDR3: TGCAGTGCTAGGGGCGGATTCACTGAAGCTTTCTTT. Translation gives CSARGGFTEAFF. The V gene is TRBV20-1, the J gene TRBJ1-1, with unresolved D. The CDR3 extends over 12 amino acids. Trimming shortened V by 3 bases and J by 4 bases, and 9 bases separated the two germline ends. Germline V gene sequence: CDR1 DFQATT, CDR2 SNEGSKA (reference sequence).

This clonotype was seen more than once but under ten times. The chain employs TRBV20-1 and TRBJ2-3, with D unresolved. With 5 bases removed from V and 6 bases from J, the gap between germline ends came to 12 bases. This CDR3 is 12 amino acids long. In germline, CDR1 is DFQATT, CDR2 SNEGSKA (reference sequence). The CDR3 here is CSASYRWDTQYF. The CDR3 region has the DNA TGCAGTGCTTCATATCGGTGGGATACGCAGTATTTT.

This rearrangement joins TRBV4-3 to TRBJ1-3; perhaps TRBD1 as D (5 bases). Per the germline V gene, CDR1 is LGHNA and CDR2 is YSLEER. This CDR3 contains 15 residues. V gave up 3 bases and J gave up 0 bases, with 9 bases separating them. CDR3 coding DNA: TGCGCCAGCAGCCAGGGACTCAACTCTGGAAACACCATATATTTT. It encodes CASSQGLNSGNTIYF.

The rearrangement links TRBV7-2 to TRBJ2-2; no definite D call. This CDR3 region has 13 residues. Germline V lookup: CDR1 SGHTA, CDR2 FQGNSA. Trimming removed 5 bases from V and 4 bases from J, with 8 bases in between. DNA for the CDR3: TGTGCCAGCAGCCGAACCCCCACCGGGGAGCTGTTTTTT. As protein: CASSRTPTGELFF.

The chain carries TRBV7-6 and TRBJ2-3; D is unclear. V was shortened by 2 bases and J by 3 bases, with 12 bases between the two germline ends. Germline loops: CDR1 SGHVS, CDR2 FNYEAQ. The CDR3 covers 15 residues. CDR3 loop: CASSLTRVGTDTQYF. In DNA form, the CDR3 reads TGTGCCAGCAGCTTAACTCGTGTGGGGACAGATACGCAGTATTTT.

This clonotype has at least ten counts. The chain employs TRBV24-1 and TRBJ2-5; a weak D match, TRBD1 (6 bases). This CDR3 has 14 amino acids. CDR1 and CDR2 from the germline V gene are KGHDR and SFDVKD. Trimming removed 3 bases from V and 0 bases from J, with 7 bases in between. CDR3 sequence reads: CATSDTGYQETQYF. The CDR3 DNA is TGTGCCACCAGTGATACAGGGTACCAAGAGACCCAGTACTTC.

This clonotype was seen repeatedly, ten times or more. J is TRBJ2-7 and V is TRBV20-1; perhaps TRBD1 as D (6 bases). CDR3 size: 12 residues. Germline V gene data show CDR1 as DFQATT and CDR2 as SNEGSKA (reference sequence). V lost 4 bases and J lost 3, with 10 bases in between. In nucleotides, the CDR3 is TGCAGTGCTAACTGGGACATCTACGAGCAGTACTTC. This gives the protein CSANWDIYEQYF.

This clonotype was found a few times. The V and J genes are TRBV15 and TRBJ2-7, with 8 bases lining up with TRBD1. V lost 3 bases and J lost 3; bases outside the gene matches: 4. Germline assignment: CDR1 LNHNV and CDR2 YYDKDF (reference sequence). The CDR3 runs to 14 residues. CDR3 bases: TGTGCCACCAGCAGGCAAGACAGGGGCTACGAGCAGTACTTC. Amino acids: CATSRQDRGYEQYF.